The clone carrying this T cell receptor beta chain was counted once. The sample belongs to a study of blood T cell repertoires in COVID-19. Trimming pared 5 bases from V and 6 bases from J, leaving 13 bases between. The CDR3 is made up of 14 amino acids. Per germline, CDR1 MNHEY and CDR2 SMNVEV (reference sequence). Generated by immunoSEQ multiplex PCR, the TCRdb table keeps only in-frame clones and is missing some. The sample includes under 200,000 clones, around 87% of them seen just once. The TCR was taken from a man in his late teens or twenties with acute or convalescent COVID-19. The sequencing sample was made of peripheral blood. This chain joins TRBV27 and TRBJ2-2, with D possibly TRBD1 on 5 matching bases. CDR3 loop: CASSAQGWAGELFF. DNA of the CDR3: TGTGCCAGCAGTGCGCAGGGCTGGGCCGGGGAGCTGTTTTTT.